These 6 T cell receptor beta chains originate from one sample sequenced in a study of cytomegalovirus exposure and HLA in healthy donors. Vbeta (60) and Jbeta (13) primers were used in the PCR. Some clones are missing from TCRdb's copy, which holds only in-frame ones; the method was immunoSEQ multiplex PCR. This sample yields around 180,000 clones, of which 85% are seen a single time; 1% belongs to the top ten. The specimen was PBMCs. The origin of the receptors is a boy aged 2-9 years in good health and CMV-seronegative.

The chain carries TRBV7-9 and TRBJ2-7; 13 bases line up with TRBD2. This CDR3 spans 18 amino acids. CDR1 and CDR2 (germline): SEHNR, FQNEAQ (reference sequence). V lost 5 bases, J lost 7 bases, and 17 bases stayed unmatched. The CDR3 sequence is CASSKPTSGRLRPSEQYF. The CDR3 region has the DNA TGTGCCAGCAGCAAGCCGACTAGCGGGAGGCTCCGTCCGAGTGAGCAGTACTTC.

This clone was seen only a few times. This chain links TRBV28 with TRBJ1-1, with D possibly being TRBD1 (6 bases). Germline CDR1 reads MDHEN; CDR2 reads SYDVKM. V was shortened by 3 bases and J by 3 bases, with 32 bases between the two germline ends. The CDR3 totals 21 residues. CDR3 nucleotides: TGTGCCAGCAGTTTTTCCTTTCCTTTCGTCCGAGCCAGGGGAGAGGACACTGAAGCTTTCTTT. It translates to CASSFSFPFVRARGEDTEAFF.

The chain is built from TRBV6-1 and TRBJ1-1, with D maybe TRBD1 (6 bases). The CDR3 covers 11 residues. Per the germline V gene, CDR1 is MNHNS and CDR2 is SASEGT. Trimming left V 7 bases short and J 11 bases short, with 14 bases between. The CDR3: CASTSQGEAFF. The CDR3 DNA reads TGTGCCAGCACCTCACAGGGAGAGGCTTTCTTT.

The rearrangement joins TRBV5-4 to TRBJ1-2; D is possibly TRBD1 (5 bases). Trimming stripped 4 bases from V and 4 bases from J, with 17 bases between. The CDR3 has 15 amino acids. Germline lookup yields CDR1 SGHNT and CDR2 YYREEE (reference sequence). In nucleotides, the CDR3 is TGTGCCAGCAGCGACCGCGGGGGAGCGATCTATGGCTACACCTTC. This translates into CASSDRGGAIYGYTF. Based on the CDR3 plus reference TRBV5-4 and TRBJ1-2, the full variable domain is ETGVTQSPTHLIKTRGQQVTLRCSSQSGHNTVSWYQQALGQGPQFIFQYYREEENGRGNFPPRFSGLQFPNYSSELNVNALELDDSALYLCASSDRGGAIYGYTFGSGTRLTVV.

The chain carries TRBV4-2 and TRBJ1-5; 7 bases match TRBD1. The CDR3 runs 15 residues. Germline CDR1 LGHNA, CDR2 YNFKEQ. The ends lost 3 bases at V and 0 bases at J; junction bases unmatched: 2. The CDR3 DNA sequence: TGTGCCAGCAGCCAGACAGGGAATAGCAATCAGCCCCAGCATTTT. Residues: CASSQTGNSNQPQHF.

This clone was detected a few times. The genes are TRBV5-6 and TRBJ1-1, with D maybe TRBD1 (6 bases). The CDR3 runs to 13 residues. Germline assignment: CDR1 SGHDT and CDR2 YYEEEE. V lost 1 base and J lost 7, with 11 bases in between. The CDR3 region is CASSLWGGSEAFF. Written as DNA, the CDR3 is TGTGCCAGCAGCTTGTGGGGGGGCAGTGAAGCTTTCTTT. The complete variable domain, with remaining parts taken from reference TRBV5-6 and TRBJ1-1, reads DAGVTQSPTHLIKTRGQQVTLRCSPKSGHDTVSWYQQALGQGPQFIFQYYEEEERQRGNFPDRFSGHQFPNYSSELNVNALLLGDSALYLCASSLWGGSEAFFGQGTRLTVV.